The rows below give T cell receptor beta chains drawn from one sample of a study of T cells in Graves' hyperthyroidism and ophthalmopathy. TCRdb reprocessed the multiplex PCR reads via MiXCR and lists one record per CDR3 protein. The table records approximately 200,000 distinct CDR3 sequences, around 18% of them present only once. Sequenced material: blood. These receptors were obtained from a man aged 40-49 years with Graves' hyperthyroidism. The CDR3 runs from the conserved cysteine through the conserved F or W. Fields, in order: CDR3 length, D gene, J gene, V gene, clone size, CDR3 DNA, CDR3 protein. A D gene is named only where the DNA matches it firmly. Clone size is stated in some rows and not others, as once, few, many or a class when expanded.

14 TRBD1 TRBJ2-1 TRBV24-1 many TGTGCCACCAGTGGCAACAGGGGGCTGAATGAGCAGTTCTTC CATSGNRGLNEQFF
16 NA TRBJ1-4 TRBV19 NA TGTGCCAGTAGTATAGGACAGGCCGTTCGGGTTGAAAAACTGTTTTTT CASSIGQAVRVEKLFF
14 NA TRBJ1-1 TRBV6-2/TRBV6-3 many TGTGCCAGCAGCCACCCAGCGGGGAACACTGAAGCTTTCTTT CASSHPAGNTEAFF
13 NA TRBJ2-1 TRBV2 many TGTGCCAGCAGGAGAAGCTCCTACAATGAGCAGTTCTTC CASRRSSYNEQFF
14 NA TRBJ2-1 TRBV5-1 NA TGCGCCAGCAGCTTCACTACAGACAATGTTGAGCAGTTCTTC CASSFTTDNVEQFF
14 NA TRBJ1-5 TRBV5-1 many TGCGCCAGCAGCTTGGTGGGGGCCGGACAGCCCCAGCATTTT CASSLVGAGQPQHF
16 NA TRBJ1-1 TRBV20-1 many TGCAGTGCTAGAGATTATGCAGGGGTGGGGAACACTGAAGCTTTCTTT CSARDYAGVGNTEAFF
15 NA TRBJ2-3 TRBV6-6 many TGTGCCAGCAGTTACTCTACTGCCTCGGGTGATACGCAGTATTTT CASSYSTASGDTQYF
14 NA TRBJ2-2 TRBV7-2 many TGTGCCAGCAGCAAAGGTTACCCAACCGGGGAGCTGTTTTTT CASSKGYPTGELFF
14 TRBD1 TRBJ1-2 TRBV5-6 NA TGTGCCAGCAGGCAAACAGGGGTGACGCGGGGCTACACCTTC CASRQTGVTRGYTF
12 NA TRBJ2-3 TRBV28 many TGTGCCAGCAGTTTCATCACAGATACGCAGTATTTT CASSFITDTQYF
14 NA TRBJ2-1 TRBV11-1 NA TGTGCCAGCAGCTCAATTGACAGAAACAATGAGCAGTTCTTC CASSSIDRNNEQFF
14 TRBD2 TRBJ2-3 TRBV20-1 NA TGCAGTGCTAGAGTTAGCGGGGGATTAGATACGCAGTATTTT CSARVSGGLDTQYF
17 TRBD1 TRBJ2-7 TRBV7-3 few TGTGCCAGCACTTACCGGGACAGGGGAATTTCTCTCTACGAGCAGTACTTC CASTYRDRGISLYEQYF
17 TRBD1 TRBJ2-7 TRBV6-6 NA TGTGCCAGCAGTTACTCGAGACCGGGACAGGTTCTCCACGAGCAGTACTTC CASSYSRPGQVLHEQYF
18 TRBD2 TRBJ2-1 TRBV9 NA TGTGCCAGCAGCGTAGGACTAGCGGGGGGGAGCTCCTACAATGAGCAGTTCTTC CASSVGLAGGSSYNEQFF
16 NA TRBJ1-4 TRBV4-1 NA TGCGCCAGCAGCCAAGGACCGAGGGCAACTAATGAAAAACTGTTTTTT CASSQGPRATNEKLFF
14 NA TRBJ1-1 TRBV5-1 many TGCGCCAGCAGCTTGGAAGATACGGGGCCTGAAGCTTTCTTT CASSLEDTGPEAFF
16 NA TRBJ2-4 TRBV5-1 once TGCGCCAGCAGCTTGGTCACGTCGCCCGAGAAAAACATTCAGTACTTC CASSLVTSPEKNIQYF
12 NA TRBJ2-1 TRBV15 many TGTGCCACCAGCTTTCTTAACAATGAGCAGTTCTTC CATSFLNNEQFF
15 NA TRBJ2-7 TRBV2 many TGTGCCAGCAGGCCCCCGGGACACCTATCCTACGAGCAGTACTTC CASRPPGHLSYEQYF
14 NA TRBJ2-1 TRBV7-9 many TGTGCCAGCAGCGGACAGATGGGGTACAATGAGCAGTTCTTC CASSGQMGYNEQFF
14 TRBD2 TRBJ2-1 TRBV19 NA TGTGCCAGTAGTCCCGGGCCTAGCGGGGGGGGTCAGTTCTTC CASSPGPSGGGQFF
15 NA TRBJ1-5 TRBV28 many TGTGCCAGCAGTTTAAGCCAGGGGTGGAATCAGCCCCAGCATTTT CASSLSQGWNQPQHF
15 TRBD1 TRBJ2-3 TRBV5-1 few TGCGCCAGCAAACCGGGACAGGGTCGTCAAGATACGCAGTATTTT CASKPGQGRQDTQYF
14 NA TRBJ1-3 TRBV7-2 many TGTGCCAGCAGCCTGACAGACACTGGAAACACCATATATTTT CASSLTDTGNTIYF
13 NA TRBJ1-3 TRBV2 many TGTGCCAGCAGTGAATCGAGTGGAAACACCATATATTTT CASSESSGNTIYF
16 NA TRBJ2-7 TRBV6-5 once TGTGCCAGCAGTTACGGGTCGGTAGTTGGGTCTAGGGAGCAGTACTTC CASSYGSVVGSREQYF
12 TRBD1 TRBJ2-7 TRBV7-9 few TGTGCCAGCAGCTACAGGGGCTACGAGCAGTACTTC CASSYRGYEQYF
11 NA TRBJ2-4 TRBV20-1 many TGCAGTGCTAGTTGGGTAAACATTCAGTACTTC CSASWVNIQYF
13 NA TRBJ1-1 TRBV6-1 NA TGTGCCAGCACTAAACAGAGAAACACTGAAGCTTTCTTT CASTKQRNTEAFF
12 TRBD1 TRBJ1-6 TRBV12-3/TRBV12-4 many TGTGCCAGCAACGGACAGGGGTCACCCCTCCACTTT CASNGQGSPLHF
13 NA TRBJ2-2 TRBV7-2 many TGTGCCAGCAGCCCAGCAGCTACCGGGGAGCTGTTTTTT CASSPAATGELFF
15 NA TRBJ1-4 TRBV19 few TGTGCCAGTAAAAATCGGGCGCAGAGGGATGAAAAACTGTTTTTT CASKNRAQRDEKLFF
13 NA TRBJ2-2 TRBV15 NA TGTGCCACCAGCAGAGCTAGTACCGGGGAGCTGTTTTTT CATSRASTGELFF
15 NA TRBJ1-4 TRBV24-1 few TGTGCCACCAGTGACCCGACAGAGTTTAATGAAAAACTGTTTTTT CATSDPTEFNEKLFF
13 NA TRBJ1-4 TRBV5-1 NA TGCGCCAGCAGGAGGGTGATGTTTGAAAAACTGTTTTTT CASRRVMFEKLFF
15 TRBD2 TRBJ2-5 TRBV7-2 few TGTGCCAGCAGCGAAAGCGGGGGGGACCAAGAGACCCAGTACTTC CASSESGGDQETQYF
14 NA TRBJ1-1 TRBV3-1 many TGTGCCAGCAGCGACGCGGAGGAGAACACTGAAGCTTTCTTT CASSDAEENTEAFF
17 TRBD2 TRBJ2-4 TRBV20-1 many TGCAGTGCTTCAGGACTAGCGGGGGGTCCCCCCAAAAACATTCAGTACTTC CSASGLAGGPPKNIQYF
13 NA TRBJ2-3 TRBV20-1 many TGCAGGACGGGACGGGGTAGCACAGATACGCAGTATTTT CRTGRGSTDTQYF
14 NA TRBJ2-5 TRBV7-9 many TGTGCCAGCAGCTTAGTCCTGTGGGGGGAGACCCAGTACTTC CASSLVLWGETQYF
17 TRBD2 TRBJ2-3 TRBV6-1 many TGTGCCAGCAGTTCCCCGGGAGGGCGGGGGGCCACAGATACGCAGTATTTT CASSSPGGRGATDTQYF
13 NA TRBJ2-5 TRBV6-2/TRBV6-3 many TGTGCCAGCAACCCGACAGGCCAAGAGACCCAGTACTTC CASNPTGQETQYF
15 NA TRBJ2-5 TRBV14 many TGTGCCAGCAATTCCCGGGCAGGTGTCCAAGAGACCCAGTACTTC CASNSRAGVQETQYF